This T cell receptor (beta chain) was captured in a study of vaccination effects on CD4 cells after COVID-19. The study, taken as a whole, reports: Early timepoints after infection were absent, and convalescent patients were few in the study.

This CDR3 is built from 15 residues. The germline CDR1 and CDR2 sequences are LGHDT and YNNKEL (reference sequence). Trimming cost V 5 bases and J 2 bases; bases outside gene matches: 7. Pools of viral peptides were used by the ViraFEST assay to expand antigen-specific CD4+ T cells ahead of sequencing. Scientists isolated CD4+ T cells after an approximately 10-day culture period ended. PCR showed that the person got SARS-CoV-2 infection at some point between March and December 2020. The vaccine given was either BNT162b2 or mRNA-1273, in two doses. Supplemented with around 9.8 IU/ml IL-2 and around 10 ug/ml peptides, under 2.5 million PBMC per well were kept in culture. Sequencing used immunoSEQ multiplex PCR; TCRdb keeps in-frame clones, though not all of them. This sample has 15,000 or so clones, with 60% to 85% found just once. As regards this clone: Its antigen is currently unknown.

The sequencing used CD4+ T cells from PBMCs cultured with SARS-CoV-2 spike peptides, collected after COVID-19 vaccination. This sequence joins TRBV3-1 (or the pseudogene TRBV3-2) and TRBJ1-1; 8 nucleotides align to TRBD1. The receptor's source is a human donor who had a prior SARS-CoV-2 infection. The CDR3 DNA sequence: TGTGCCAGCAGCGAACGGGGACAGGATAACACTGAAGCTTTCTTT. Its translation: CASSERGQDNTEAFF.